Listed here are 23 T cell receptor beta chains from one sample, sequenced in a study of blood T cell repertoires in COVID-19. Method: immunoSEQ multiplex PCR; TCRdb's copy keeps in-frame clones and lacks some. The sample includes 140,000 to 150,000 clones, around 87% seen only once; the top ten take approximately 10%. The sample was PBMCs or T cells enriched from blood (not recorded which). These receptor sequences come from a man aged 55 to 70 who had recovered from COVID-19.

The V gene is TRBV15, the J gene TRBJ2-1; tentatively, D is TRBD2 (6 bases). The CDR3 has 16 amino acids. Germline-derived CDR1 and CDR2 are LNHNV and YYDKDF (reference sequence). Trimming stripped 1 base from V and 3 bases from J, with 13 bases between. For the CDR3, the DNA is TGTGCCACCAGCAGAGCCACGGACTACCTCTACAATGAGCAGTTCTTC. It is translated as CATSRATDYLYNEQFF.

The rearrangement joins TRBV2 to TRBJ1-4; tentatively, D is TRBD1 (5 bases). The germline gives CDR1 SNHLY, CDR2 FYNNEI. V was clipped by 3 bases and J by 0 bases, with 11 bases between them. The CDR3 is made up of 16 amino acids. CDR3 sequence (DNA): TGTGCCAGCAGTGACAGGGTAGTTGCAACTAATGAAAAACTGTTTTTT. Its translation is CASSDRVVATNEKLFF. Using reference TRBV2 and TRBJ1-4 for the parts outside the CDR3, the full variable domain is EPEVTQTPSHQVTQMGQEVILRCVPISNHLYFYWYRQILGQKVEFLVSFYNNEISEKSEIFDDQFSVERPDGSNFTLKIRSTKLEDSAMYFCASSDRVVATNEKLFFGSGTQLSVL.

The rearrangement uses TRBV5-1 and TRBJ1-1; a weak D match, TRBD1 (6 bases). Germline V gene lookup returns CDR1 SGHRS and CDR2 YFSETQ. Trimming left V 2 bases short and J 1 base short, with 15 bases between. The CDR3 spans 16 residues. The CDR3 DNA sequence: TGCGCCAGCAGCTTCTTGGGGGCCAAAGCGAACACTGAAGCTTTCTTT. This sequence encodes CASSFLGAKANTEAFF. Combining the CDR3 with reference TRBV5-1 and TRBJ1-1 gives the whole variable domain KAGVTQTPRYLIKTRGQQVTLSCSPISGHRSVSWYQQTPGQGLQFLFEYFSETQRNKGNFPGRFSGRQFSNSRSEMNVSTLELGDSALYLCASSFLGAKANTEAFFGQGTRLTVV.

In DNA form, the CDR3 reads TGTGCCAGCAGTGCTTGGACTGGCGACGAGCAGTACTTC. Amino acids: CASSAWTGDEQYF. The V gene is TRBV2, the J gene TRBJ2-7, with a weak D call TRBD2 (5 bases). CDR3 length equals 13 residues. The V end lost 4 bases, the J end lost 5 bases, and 12 bases lay between the germline ends. The V gene's germline CDR1 is SNHLY and CDR2 FYNNEI.

V usage is TRBV5-6 and J usage is TRBJ1-1; weak D call: TRBD1 (6 bases). The CDR3 extends over 16 amino acids. V lost 2 bases to trimming and J lost 0 bases, with 14 bases between them. Germline-derived CDR1 and CDR2 are SGHDT and YYEEEE. In nucleotides, the CDR3 is TGTGCCAGCAGCTTTCAGGGGTTTTCCATGAACACTGAAGCTTTCTTT. It yields the protein CASSFQGFSMNTEAFF.

The chain joins TRBV6-2 or TRBV6-3 to TRBJ2-3; weak D call: TRBD2 (7 bases). Germline-derived CDR1 and CDR2 are MNHEY and SVGEGT. There are 18 residues in the CDR3. With 2 bases removed from V and 4 bases from J, the gap between germline ends came to 22 bases. CDR3 region: CASSYTAWGAGASDTQYF. In DNA, the CDR3 is TGTGCCAGCAGTTACACCGCCTGGGGGGCGGGAGCTTCAGATACGCAGTATTTT.

The V and J genes are TRBV18 and TRBJ1-5; no clear D gene. Trimming removed 3 bases from V and 7 bases from J, with 16 bases in between. The CDR3 is 15 amino acids. CDR1 KGHSH and CDR2 LQKENI come from the germline V gene. This CDR3 reads CASSPTDSPRQPQHF. For the CDR3, the DNA is TGTGCCAGCTCACCCACAGATTCACCTCGGCAGCCCCAGCATTTT.

V usage is TRBV5-6 and J usage is TRBJ1-5, with 9 bases that match TRBD1. The V and J ends lost 3 bases and 9 bases, in that order; junction bases with no gene match: 10. The length of the CDR3 is 15 residues. In germline, CDR1 is SGHDT, CDR2 YYEEEE. In nucleotides, the CDR3 is TGTGCCAGCAGCTCGACAGGGGGAGGCCGAGGGCCCCAGCATTTT. This translates into CASSSTGGGRGPQHF.

The chain carries TRBV5-5 and TRBJ2-3; D is possibly TRBD2 (6 bases). V was cut by 1 base and J by 2 bases, with 11 bases left in between. CDR3 size: 15 residues. The germline V gene encodes CDR1 SGHKS and CDR2 YYEKEE (reference sequence). CDR3 amino acids: CASSLRTGDTDTQYF. The CDR3 nucleotides are TGTGCCAGCAGCTTGAGGACGGGAGACACAGATACGCAGTATTTT.

This chain links TRBV5-4 with TRBJ2-5, with a possible D match to TRBD2 (6 bases). The CDR3 is 13 amino acids. Germline V gene data show CDR1 as SGHNT and CDR2 as YYREEE (reference sequence). The CDR3 is CAFWGDVAETQYF. For the CDR3, the DNA is TGTGCTTTTTGGGGGGACGTGGCGGAGACCCAGTACTTC. Combining the CDR3 with reference TRBV5-4 and TRBJ2-5 gives the whole variable domain ETGVTQSPTHLIKTRGQQVTLRCSSQSGHNTVSWYQQALGQGPQFIFQYYREEENGRGNFPPRFSGLQFPNYSSELNVNALELDDSALYLCAFWGDVAETQYFGPGTRLLVL.

The V call is TRBV29-1, the J call TRBJ1-2, with D possibly TRBD1 on 6 matching bases. The CDR3 has 12 residues. Germline V gives CDR1 SQVTM, CDR2 ANQGSEA. The V and J ends lost 4 bases and 2 bases respectively, with 8 bases between them. CDR3 nucleotide sequence: TGCAGCGTTGGGACAGAAAACTATGGCTACACCTTC. Translated: CSVGTENYGYTF.

This clone was seen a few times. The chain uses TRBV7-8 and TRBJ1-5; D is possibly TRBD1 (5 bases). The CDR3 covers 14 residues. Germline-derived CDR1 and CDR2 are SGHVS and FQNEAQ. The germline V and J ends were trimmed by 5 bases and 7 bases, with 15 bases remaining between them. The CDR3 protein is CASSPYVGGQPQHF. CDR3 DNA sequence: TGTGCCAGCAGCCCATATGTCGGGGGACAGCCCCAGCATTTT.

This sequence joins TRBV10-1 and TRBJ1-1; D uncertain. V dropped 4 bases and J dropped 1 base, with 10 bases sitting between them. The CDR3 is 14 residues long. CDR1 is WNHNN and CDR2 is SYGVQD in the germline V gene (reference sequence). CDR3 region: CASSGFTQNTEAFF. The CDR3 coding sequence is TGCGCCAGCAGTGGATTCACACAGAACACTGAAGCTTTCTTT.

There are a few counts of this clone. This rearrangement joins TRBV6-5 to TRBJ2-1; D not resolved. This CDR3 region has 15 residues. The germline gives CDR1 MNHEY, CDR2 SVGAGI. V was trimmed by 2 bases and J by 8 bases, leaving 16 bases between them. CDR3 amino acids: CASSYIRPGAHEQFF. The CDR3 region has the DNA TGTGCCAGCAGTTACATTCGGCCCGGAGCCCATGAGCAGTTCTTC.

This chain connects TRBV5-1 to TRBJ1-4; 7 nucleotides match TRBD1. The CDR3 contains 14 residues. The germline CDR1 and CDR2 sequences are SGHRS and YFSETQ. V was clipped by 7 bases and J by 0 bases; unmatched bases: 3. CDR3 nucleotides: TGCGCCAGCCGTGGACAGGCAACTAATGAAAAACTGTTTTTT. Translating gives CASRGQATNEKLFF.

The chain joins TRBV19 to TRBJ1-2; D call uncertain. Germline V gene sequence: CDR1 LNHDA, CDR2 SQIVND (reference sequence). The CDR3 consists of 16 residues. V was trimmed by 5 bases and J by 5 bases, leaving 21 bases between them. The CDR3 reads CASSLRRDSLFYGYTF. The DNA of the CDR3 is TGTGCCAGTAGTTTGCGCCGGGATTCTCTATTTTATGGCTACACCTTC.

The rearrangement uses TRBV14 and TRBJ2-5; perhaps TRBD1 as D (5 bases). The CDR3 runs 14 residues. Germline V gene lookup returns CDR1 SGHDN and CDR2 FVKESK. V was shortened by 4 bases and J by 5 bases, with 14 bases between the two germline ends. CDR3 DNA: TGTGCCAGCAGCCGGAACAGACAGAGGGAGACCCAGTACTTC. Translating it yields CASSRNRQRETQYF.

The rearrangement links TRBV9 to TRBJ1-2; D is undetermined. The CDR3 is 14 amino acids. The germline CDR1 and CDR2 sequences are SGDLS and YYNGEE. Trimming took off 0 bases at V and 8 bases at J, with 14 bases between the two ends. DNA of the CDR3: TGTGCCAGCAGCGTAGTTAGGCCCGGAGGAGGCTACACCTTC. Protein sequence: CASSVVRPGGGYTF.

The chain has TRBV10-3 and TRBJ1-2; no clear D gene. Germline lookup yields CDR1 ENHRY and CDR2 SYGVKD. The CDR3 sequence is 13 residues long. V dropped 7 bases and J dropped 8 bases, with 17 bases sitting between them. DNA of the CDR3: TGTGCCATCAACGCGGGAACTCTCTACGGCTACACCTTC. Translating it yields CAINAGTLYGYTF.

This chain joins TRBV15 and TRBJ2-1, with 7 positions matching TRBD2. This CDR3 comprises 15 residues. From germline, CDR1 is LNHNV and CDR2 YYDKDF (reference sequence). The ends lost 0 bases at V and 8 bases at J; junction bases unmatched: 7. The CDR3 protein is CATSRDLAGRDEQFF. CDR3 bases: TGTGCCACCAGCAGAGATCTCGCAGGGAGGGATGAGCAGTTCTTC. Variable domain in full (rest from reference TRBV15 and TRBJ2-1): DAMVIQNPRYQVTQFGKPVTLSCSQTLNHNVMYWYQQKSSQAPKLLFHYYDKDFNNEADTPDNFQSRRPNTSFCFLDIRSPGLGDTAMYLCATSRDLAGRDEQFFGPGTRLTVL.

The chain recombines TRBV12-3 or TRBV12-4 with TRBJ2-1, with 10 bases fitting TRBD1. CDR3 length: 13 amino acids. Unmatched junction bases numbered 4, after V lost 7 bases and J lost 7 bases. In DNA form, the CDR3 reads TGTGCCAGCATTCTGGACAGGGGGAATGAGCAGTTCTTC. Translation: CASILDRGNEQFF.

This chain uses TRBV4-1 with TRBJ1-4, with D perhaps matching TRBD1 (6 bases). Trimming stripped 4 bases from V and 5 bases from J, with 20 bases between. Germline CDR1 reads MGHRA; CDR2 reads YSYEKL. There are 17 residues in the CDR3. As DNA, the CDR3 is TGCGCCAGCAGCCGAGAAACCGGACAGACTCCGAATGAAAAACTGTTTTTT. This codes for CASSRETGQTPNEKLFF.

The V gene is TRBV2, the J gene TRBJ2-4; 8 nucleotides align to TRBD1. The CDR3 is 15 residues long. Germline loops: CDR1 SNHLY, CDR2 FYNNEI. With 7 bases clipped from V and 6 bases from J, the junction kept 11 bases outside the gene matches. CDR3 DNA sequence: TGTGCCAGCACTCCTACGACAGGGGCGGGAAACATTCAGTACTTC. Residues: CASTPTTGAGNIQYF.